This is a list of T cell receptor beta chains from one sample in a study of cytomegalovirus exposure and HLA in healthy donors. Libraries were prepared by immunoSEQ multiplex PCR; TCRdb keeps only in-frame clonotypes and omits some of them. The sample lists 100,000 to 150,000 clones; 65% to 80% were seen once. Sequencing was performed on PBMCs. Source of these receptors: a man aged 25-45 years in good health and CMV-seronegative. Each CDR3 is given with its conserved first and last residue. The order of the fields is CDR3 protein, CDR3 DNA, J gene, clone size, D gene, V gene. A D gene is named only where the DNA matches it firmly. For some rows the clone size is stated as once, few or many, or as a class when expanded; others skip it.

CASSLTAGVMNTEAFF,TGTGCCAGCAGCTTAACCGCAGGGGTCATGAACACTGAAGCTTTCTTT,TRBJ1-1,-,-,TRBV7-2
CASSQDLGRKNEKLFF,TGCGCCAGCAGCCAAGATCTCGGCAGGAAGAATGAAAAACTGTTTTTT,TRBJ1-4,-,-,TRBV4-3
CASSPRLANYNEQFF,TGTGCCAGCAGCCCCCGACTAGCGAACTACAATGAGCAGTTCTTC,TRBJ2-1,once,TRBD2,TRBV9
CAWSAGLAPYNEQFF,TGTGCCTGGAGTGCCGGACTAGCCCCCTACAATGAGCAGTTCTTC,TRBJ2-1,-,TRBD2,TRBV30
CAWSVRSGNTIYF,TGTGCCTGGAGTGTTCGGTCTGGAAACACCATATATTTT,TRBJ1-3,few,-,TRBV30
CAISESSSGNTIYF,TGTGCCATCAGTGAGTCATCTTCTGGAAACACCATATATTTT,TRBJ1-3,few,-,TRBV10-3
CASSGRLAGGIEQFF,TGTGCCAGCAGCGGAAGACTAGCGGGAGGGATTGAGCAGTTCTTC,TRBJ2-1,-,TRBD2,TRBV9
CASSPRTGDGLEQYF,TGTGCCAGCAGCCCGAGGACAGGGGACGGCCTAGAGCAGTACTTC,TRBJ2-7,-,TRBD1,TRBV5-4
CASSTHRENYGYTF,TGTGCCAGTAGTACCCACAGGGAGAACTATGGCTACACCTTC,TRBJ1-2,-,-,TRBV19
CASSLAAFSPGFSYEQYF,TGTGCCAGCAGCTTAGCGGCCTTTAGTCCGGGATTCTCCTACGAGCAGTACTTC,TRBJ2-7,-,-,TRBV7-6
CASRTSPNTGELFF,TGTGCCAGCAGGACTAGCCCGAACACCGGGGAGCTGTTTTTT,TRBJ2-2,-,TRBD2,TRBV28
CASSAATGLLEQYF,TGTGCCAGCAGCGCTGCGACAGGGCTCCTCGAGCAGTACTTC,TRBJ2-7,-,TRBD1,TRBV9
CASSFWGTGAAQPQHF,TGTGCCAGCAGCTTTTGGGGGACAGGGGCAGCTCAGCCCCAGCATTTT,TRBJ1-5,-,TRBD1,TRBV7-9
CASSTGTGGLAETQYF,TGTGCCAGTAGTACCGGGACAGGGGGACTAGCGGAGACCCAGTACTTC,TRBJ2-5,-,-,TRBV19
CASSESGRVGYGYTF,TGTGCCAGCAGTGAATCTGGCAGGGTAGGCTATGGCTACACCTTC,TRBJ1-2,-,-,TRBV6-1
CASSVGSGNEKLFF,TGTGCCAGCAGCGTAGGGTCAGGGAACGAAAAACTGTTTTTT,TRBJ1-4,-,-,TRBV9
CASSSLGGDFSGNTIYF,TGTGCCAGTAGCTCTCTAGGGGGAGACTTCTCTGGAAACACCATATATTTT,TRBJ1-3,-,-,TRBV19
CASSLAGASGTYEQYF,TGCGCCAGCAGCTTGGCCGGGGCTAGCGGGACCTACGAGCAGTACTTC,TRBJ2-7,-,TRBD2,TRBV5-1
CASREDRSTYEQYF,TGTGCCAGCAGAGAGGACAGGTCAACCTACGAGCAGTACTTC,TRBJ2-7,-,TRBD1,TRBV28
CASSVGQGYNYGYTF,TGTGCCAGCAGTGTAGGTCAGGGATACAACTATGGCTACACCTTC,TRBJ1-2,-,-,TRBV2
CASRLAPLGVQFF,TGTGCCAGCCGACTAGCACCGCTCGGGGTGCAGTTCTTC,TRBJ2-1,-,TRBD2,TRBV2
CASSSFSGGANLADTQYF,TGTGCCAGCAGCTCGTTTAGCGGGGGGGCTAATCTCGCAGATACGCAGTATTTT,TRBJ2-3,-,TRBD2,TRBV5-6
CAISRGQGGQETQYF,TGTGCCATCAGCAGGGGACAGGGTGGACAGGAGACCCAGTACTTC,TRBJ2-5,-,TRBD1,TRBV10-3
CASSGQANTEAFF,TGTGCCAGCAGCGGACAGGCGAACACTGAAGCTTTCTTT,TRBJ1-1,few,TRBD1,TRBV7-9
CASSSTGNYGYTF,TGTGCCAGCAGCAGTACAGGGAACTATGGCTACACCTTC,TRBJ1-2,once,-,TRBV5-4
CASSTLTSGDSYEQYF,TGTGCCAGTAGTACCTTGACTAGCGGGGATTCTTACGAGCAGTACTTC,TRBJ2-7,-,TRBD2,TRBV19
CASSLTGTDLGEQFF,TGCGCCAGCAGCTTGACTGGGACAGACTTAGGGGAGCAGTTCTTC,TRBJ2-1,-,TRBD1,TRBV5-1
CASSLGQRIEKLFF,TGTGCCAGCAGCTTAGGGCAGAGGATTGAAAAACTGTTTTTT,TRBJ1-4,once,-,TRBV7-8
CASSSSRDYGYTF,-,TRBJ1-2,-,-,TRBV6-5
CASSPPGTGNEKLFF,TGTGCCAGCAGTCCTCCGGGGACAGGGAATGAAAAACTGTTTTTT,TRBJ1-4,-,TRBD1,TRBV28
CASSLISTEDTQYF,TGCGCCAGCAGCTTAATCTCTACCGAAGATACGCAGTATTTT,TRBJ2-3,-,-,TRBV5-1
CASSTPDRVKYGYTF,TGTGCCAGCAGTACCCCCGACAGGGTTAAGTATGGCTACACCTTC,TRBJ1-2,-,TRBD1,TRBV28
CASRPPGQSYEQYF,TGTGCCAGCAGGCCACCGGGACAGTCCTACGAGCAGTACTTC,TRBJ2-7,-,TRBD1,TRBV28
CAISESTGGSNQPQHF,TGTGCCATCAGTGAGTCAACGGGGGGGTCCAATCAGCCCCAGCATTTT,TRBJ1-5,-,-,TRBV10-3
CATSRDYPGPGSKTEAFF,TGTGCCACCAGCAGAGATTACCCAGGGCCCGGGTCGAAGACTGAAGCTTTCTTT,TRBJ1-1,few,-,TRBV15
CASSPLATETQYF,TGTGCCAGCAGTCCACTAGCGACGGAGACCCAGTACTTC,TRBJ2-5,-,TRBD2,TRBV11-2
CSSSQSVGVNYGYTF,TGTTCCAGCAGCCAGTCGGTAGGGGTTAACTATGGCTACACCTTC,TRBJ1-2,few,-,TRBV7-9
CASSETGPLLTDTQYF,TGTGCCAGCAGTGAGACAGGGCCTCTTCTCACAGATACGCAGTATTTT,TRBJ2-3,-,TRBD1,TRBV2
CASSLAPGGEETQYF,TGTGCCAGCAGCTTAGCTCCCGGGGGGGAAGAGACCCAGTACTTC,TRBJ2-5,-,TRBD2,TRBV7-2
CASSLGTLNQPQHF,TGCGCCAGCAGCTTGGGGACATTAAATCAGCCCCAGCATTTT,TRBJ1-5,-,-,TRBV5-1
CASSLVRQGARISGANVLTF,TGCGCCAGCAGCTTGGTCCGACAGGGGGCGAGAATTTCTGGGGCCAACGTCCTGACTTTC,TRBJ2-6,-,TRBD1,TRBV5-1
CAWSVLRGTAPAGANVLTF,TGTGCCTGGAGTGTACTGAGGGGGACAGCCCCTGCTGGGGCCAACGTCCTGACTTTC,TRBJ2-6,-,TRBD1,TRBV30
CASRQQGSNQPQHF,TGTGCCAGTAGGCAACAGGGGAGCAATCAGCCCCAGCATTTT,TRBJ1-5,-,TRBD1,TRBV19
CASSTQTGQGVNEKLFF,TGTGCCAGCAGCACCCAAACGGGACAGGGAGTTAATGAAAAACTGTTTTTT,TRBJ1-4,-,TRBD1,TRBV9
CAWNPPGYSHYEQYF,TGTGCCTGGAACCCTCCAGGGTACTCCCACTACGAGCAGTACTTC,TRBJ2-7,-,-,TRBV30
CASSEGQGAVYGYTF,TGTGCCAGCAGTGAAGGACAGGGAGCGGTCTATGGCTACACCTTC,TRBJ1-2,-,TRBD1,TRBV6-1
CASSSLRGIAKNIQYF,TGTGCCAGCAGTTCCCTCCGCGGGATAGCCAAAAACATTCAGTACTTC,TRBJ2-4,-,-,TRBV6-5
CASSPHGVNEKLFF,TGTGCCAGCAGTCCGCACGGAGTTAATGAAAAACTGTTTTTT,TRBJ1-4,-,-,TRBV27
CASSARGQRTYGYTF,TGTGCCAGCAGCGCCAGGGGACAGCGAACCTATGGCTACACCTTC,TRBJ1-2,-,TRBD1,TRBV7-2
CASSPDRGRVGQHF,TGTGCCAGCAGCCCGGACAGGGGAAGGGTGGGCCAGCATTTT,TRBJ1-5,-,TRBD1,TRBV2
CASSIYEQYF,TGTGCCAGCAGCATCTACGAGCAGTACTTC,TRBJ2-7,-,-,TRBV6-1
CAISEGEGETDTQYF,TGTGCCATCAGTGAGGGGGAGGGCGAAACAGATACGCAGTATTTT,TRBJ2-3,few,TRBD2,TRBV10-3
CASSALEGQGKETQYF,TGTGCCAGCAGTGCACTAGAGGGACAGGGGAAGGAGACCCAGTACTTC,TRBJ2-5,-,TRBD1,TRBV6-1
CASSLNEMAGNTIYF,TGCGCCAGCAGCTTGAACGAGATGGCTGGAAACACCATATATTTT,TRBJ1-3,-,-,TRBV5-1
CASSPPGNQPQHF,TGTGCCAGCTCACCACCCGGGAATCAGCCCCAGCATTTT,TRBJ1-5,-,-,TRBV18
CSVTTGGMNTEAFF,TGCAGCGTCACCACAGGGGGGATGAACACTGAAGCTTTCTTT,TRBJ1-1,-,TRBD1,TRBV29-1